This T cell receptor (beta chain) was identified in a study of molecular identifiers for immune sequencing clone quantification. Study conclusions and caveats: In naive cells, under 1% of molecules belonged to clones above 20 RNA copies, against over 97% in effector cells.

With regard to this clonotype: The target antigen is unknown. Being one base from a much bigger clone, this may be a read error.

Sorted naive CD8 T cells were those defined as CD8+CD4-CCR7+CD45RA+. This CDR3 is built from 12 residues. Germline V lookup: CDR1 MNHEY, CDR2 SVGEGT. V lost 1 base and J lost 6, with 7 bases in between. TCRdb independently ran MiXCR on the PCR reads; one entry per CDR3 protein. Among more than 250,000 distinct CDR3 sequences listed, about 20% were seen once. Source material: naive CD8+ T cells from blood, with Jurkat cell RNA spiked in. Subset in this sample: FACS-sorted CD8+CD4-CCR7+CD45RA+ naive T cells. The sequence was collected from a human donor in good health. Some libraries in this study had Jurkat cell RNA spiked in. This rearrangement joins TRBV6-2 or TRBV6-3 to TRBJ2-7, with D possibly being TRBD1 or TRBD2 (5 bases each). The chain's CDR3 is CASSYFGGEQYF. DNA of the CDR3: TGTGCCAGCAGTTACTTTGGGGGCGAGCAGTACTTC.